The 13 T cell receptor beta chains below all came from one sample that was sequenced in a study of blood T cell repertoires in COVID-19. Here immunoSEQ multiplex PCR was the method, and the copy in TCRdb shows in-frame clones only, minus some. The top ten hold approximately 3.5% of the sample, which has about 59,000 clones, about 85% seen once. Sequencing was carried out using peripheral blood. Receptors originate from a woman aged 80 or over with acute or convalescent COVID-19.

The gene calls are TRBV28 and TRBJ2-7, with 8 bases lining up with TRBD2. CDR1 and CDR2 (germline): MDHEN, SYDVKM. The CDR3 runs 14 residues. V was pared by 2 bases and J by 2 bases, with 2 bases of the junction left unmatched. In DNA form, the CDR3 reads TGTGCCAGCAGTTTAGTAGCGGGGACCTACGAGCAGTACTTC. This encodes CASSLVAGTYEQYF. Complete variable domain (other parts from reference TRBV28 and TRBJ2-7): DVKVTQSSRYLVKRTGEKVFLECVQDMDHENMFWYRQDPGLGLRLIYFSYDVKMKEKGDIPEGYSVSREKKERFSLILESASTNQTSMYLCASSLVAGTYEQYFGPGTRLTVT.

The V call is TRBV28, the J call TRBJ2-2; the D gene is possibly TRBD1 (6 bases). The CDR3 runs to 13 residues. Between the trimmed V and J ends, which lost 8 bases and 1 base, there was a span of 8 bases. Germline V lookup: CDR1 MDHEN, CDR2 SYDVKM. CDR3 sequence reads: CASPDRNTGELFF. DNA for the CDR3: TGTGCCAGCCCGGACAGGAACACCGGGGAGCTGTTTTTT.

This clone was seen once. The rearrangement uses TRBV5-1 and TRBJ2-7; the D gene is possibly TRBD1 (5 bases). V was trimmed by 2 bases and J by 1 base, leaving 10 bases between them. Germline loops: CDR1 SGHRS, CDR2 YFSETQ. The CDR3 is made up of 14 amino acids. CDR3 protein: CASSLDSTSYEQYF. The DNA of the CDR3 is TGCGCCAGCAGCTTAGACAGTACTTCCTACGAGCAGTACTTC.

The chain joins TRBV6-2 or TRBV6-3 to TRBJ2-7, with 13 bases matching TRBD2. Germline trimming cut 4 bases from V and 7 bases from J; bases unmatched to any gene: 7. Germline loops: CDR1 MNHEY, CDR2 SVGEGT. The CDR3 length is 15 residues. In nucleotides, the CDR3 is TGTGCCAGCAGTTTGGCCGGACTAGCGGGGGAGGAGCAGTACTTC. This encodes CASSLAGLAGEEQYF.

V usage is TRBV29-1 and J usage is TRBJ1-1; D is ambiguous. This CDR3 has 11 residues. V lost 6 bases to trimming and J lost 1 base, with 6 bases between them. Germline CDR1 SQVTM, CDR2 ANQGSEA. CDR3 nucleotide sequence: TGCAGCGTCAGAGGGAACACTGAAGCTTTCTTT. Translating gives CSVRGNTEAFF.

The CDR3 bases are TGTGCCAGCAGTTTCTCGACAGGGGTCTACGAGCAGTACTTC. The encoded protein is CASSFSTGVYEQYF. The chain joins TRBV28 to TRBJ2-7; 8 bases are a match to TRBD1. J was trimmed by 3 bases and V by 3 bases; bases with no gene match: 4. The germline gives CDR1 MDHEN, CDR2 SYDVKM. The CDR3 runs to 14 residues.

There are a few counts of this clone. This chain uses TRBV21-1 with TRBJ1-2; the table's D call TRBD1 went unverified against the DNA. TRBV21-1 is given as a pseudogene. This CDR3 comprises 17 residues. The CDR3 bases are TGTGCCACTTCACAGAAGAATAAAACTCATACTAACTATGGCTACACCTTC. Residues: CATSQKNKTHTNYGYTF.

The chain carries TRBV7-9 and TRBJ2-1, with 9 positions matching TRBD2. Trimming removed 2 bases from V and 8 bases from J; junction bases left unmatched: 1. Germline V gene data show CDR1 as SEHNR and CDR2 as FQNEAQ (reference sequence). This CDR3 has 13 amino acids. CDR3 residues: CASSLRTSDEQFF. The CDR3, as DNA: TGTGCCAGCAGCTTACGGACTAGCGATGAGCAGTTCTTC.

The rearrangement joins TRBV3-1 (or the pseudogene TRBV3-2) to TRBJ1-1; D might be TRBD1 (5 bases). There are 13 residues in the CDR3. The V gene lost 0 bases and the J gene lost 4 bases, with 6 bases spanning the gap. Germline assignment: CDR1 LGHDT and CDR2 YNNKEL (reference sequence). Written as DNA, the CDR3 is TGTGCCAGCAGCCAAGAGGGGCGCACTGAAGCTTTCTTT. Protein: CASSQEGRTEAFF.

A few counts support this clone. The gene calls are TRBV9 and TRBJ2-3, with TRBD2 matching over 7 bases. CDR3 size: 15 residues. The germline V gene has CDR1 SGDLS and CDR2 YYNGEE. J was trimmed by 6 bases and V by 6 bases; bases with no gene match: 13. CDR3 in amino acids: CASTSSGGELDTQYF. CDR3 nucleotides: TGTGCCAGCACTTCGAGTGGGGGGGAGTTGGATACGCAGTATTTT.

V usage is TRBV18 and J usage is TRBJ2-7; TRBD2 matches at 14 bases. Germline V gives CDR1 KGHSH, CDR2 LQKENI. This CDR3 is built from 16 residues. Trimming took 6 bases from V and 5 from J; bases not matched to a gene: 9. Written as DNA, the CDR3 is TGTGCCAGCTCGCCGGGACTAGCGGGAGTAACCCACGAGCAGTACTTC. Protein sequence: CASSPGLAGVTHEQYF.

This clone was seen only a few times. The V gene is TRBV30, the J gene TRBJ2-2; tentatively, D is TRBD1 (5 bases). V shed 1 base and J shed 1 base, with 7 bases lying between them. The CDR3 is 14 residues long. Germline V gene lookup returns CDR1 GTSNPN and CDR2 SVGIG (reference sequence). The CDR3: CAWSGQMNTGELFF. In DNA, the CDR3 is TGTGCCTGGAGTGGACAGATGAACACCGGGGAGCTGTTTTTT.

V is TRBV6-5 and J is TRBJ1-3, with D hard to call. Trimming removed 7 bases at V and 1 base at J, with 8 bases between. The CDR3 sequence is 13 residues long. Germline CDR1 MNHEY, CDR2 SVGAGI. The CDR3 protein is CASTQSSGNTIYF. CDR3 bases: TGTGCCAGCACCCAGTCTTCTGGAAACACCATATATTTT.